The 20 T cell receptor beta chains listed next were all sequenced from one sample in a study of a mutant IDH1 vaccine in newly diagnosed glioma. Specified time point: baseline, week 1 (first vaccination visit). Treatment reported: pre-vaccination baseline after standard-of-care therapy. Profiling relied on immunoSEQ multiplex PCR, and the TCRdb table lists in-frame clones only, not all of them. Here the sample spans approximately 36,000 clones, roughly 89% being singletons. Sequenced here: PBMCs, sampled from a glioma patient treated with radiotherapy, temozolomide or both. All receptors come from a man between 18 and 29 years old with glioma.

This chain connects TRBV7-9 to TRBJ2-2; a weak D match, TRBD1 (6 bases). V lost 2 bases to trimming and J lost 6 bases, with 13 bases between them. CDR1 is SEHNR and CDR2 is FQNEAQ in the germline V gene (reference sequence). There are 15 residues in the CDR3. CDR3 DNA: TGTGCCAGCAGCTTATCCAGGGGCGCGGCCGGGGAGCTGTTTTTT. Translating it yields CASSLSRGAAGELFF. Full variable domain (remainder filled in from reference TRBV7-9 and TRBJ2-2): DTGVSQNPRHKITKRGQNVTFRCDPISEHNRLYWYRQTLGQGPEFLTYFQNEAQLEKSRLLSDRFSAERPKGSFSTLEIQRTEQGDSAMYLCASSLSRGAAGELFFGEGSRLTVL.

The rearrangement uses TRBV14 and TRBJ2-1; 8 positions agree with TRBD1. The CDR3 contains 15 residues. Germline CDR1 and CDR2: SGHDN and FVKESK. V shed 8 bases, J shed 6 bases, and the junction held 12 bases outside the gene matches. The CDR3 nucleotides are TGTGCCAGCCGATTTGGGGCAGGGGGCTTCAATGAGCAGTTCTTC. It encodes CASRFGAGGFNEQFF.

The genes are TRBV7-8 and TRBJ1-2; TRBD1 matches 8 bases. Germline V gene sequence: CDR1 SGHVS, CDR2 FQNEAQ. Unmatched junction bases numbered 4, after V lost 1 base and J lost 6 bases. This CDR3 region has 14 residues. The CDR3 DNA follows: TGTGCCAGCAGCTTAGAACAGGGGGTAAATGGCTACACCTTC. This gives the protein CASSLEQGVNGYTF.

The genes are TRBV29-1 and TRBJ2-3; D may be TRBD2 (6 bases). Trimming took off 5 bases at V and 3 bases at J, with 18 bases between the two ends. Germline-derived CDR1 and CDR2 are SQVTM and ANQGSEA. The CDR3 spans 15 residues. CDR3 sequence: CSVSKPLGGTDTQYF. In nucleotides, the CDR3 is TGCAGCGTTAGTAAACCGTTGGGGGGTACAGATACGCAGTATTTT.

J is TRBJ2-7 and V is TRBV19; 7 positions agree with TRBD1. V dropped 5 bases and J dropped 3; count of bases not matched to a gene: 4. Germline V lookup: CDR1 LNHDA, CDR2 SQIVND (reference sequence). This CDR3 region has 13 residues. CDR3 region: CASSPTGNYEQYF. For the CDR3, the DNA is TGTGCCAGTAGTCCGACAGGGAACTACGAGCAGTACTTC.

V gene TRBV30 combines with J gene TRBJ2-4; no reliable D call. CDR3 length equals 14 residues. CDR1 GTSNPN and CDR2 SVGIG come from the germline V gene (reference sequence). V lost 1 base to trimming and J lost 0 bases, with 7 bases between them. DNA for the CDR3: TGTGCCTGGAGTGAGATGGGAGCCAAAAACATTCAGTACTTC. Translation: CAWSEMGAKNIQYF.

The rearrangement uses TRBV7-2 and TRBJ2-7; no reliable D call. CDR1 and CDR2 (germline): SGHTA, FQGNSA. V lost 0 bases and J lost 3, with 6 bases in between. This CDR3 spans 13 amino acids. CDR3 DNA sequence: TGTGCCAGCAGCTTAGCTGGCAGCTACGAGCAGTACTTC. Its protein is CASSLAGSYEQYF.

V and J are TRBV6-1 and TRBJ2-7, with D tentatively TRBD2 (6 bases). V lost 6 bases, J lost 6 bases, and 21 bases lay in between. Germline V gene lookup returns CDR1 MNHNS and CDR2 SASEGT. This CDR3 has 15 residues. The CDR3 DNA follows: TGTGCCAGCAGGCCGCCCGGGTTGGAGGGCCTCGAGCAGTACTTC. This gives the protein CASRPPGLEGLEQYF.

The chain carries TRBV15 and TRBJ2-7; D is undetermined. The germline V and J ends were trimmed by 0 bases and 1 base, with 4 bases remaining between them. Germline V gene lookup returns CDR1 LNHNV and CDR2 YYDKDF (reference sequence). The length of the CDR3 is 13 residues. Here the CDR3 DNA reads TGTGCCACCAGCAGAGACGGATCCTACGAGCAGTACTTC. It yields the protein CATSRDGSYEQYF.

The CDR3, as DNA: TGTGCCAGCAGTCTTCAGTACGAGCAGTACTTC. This sequence encodes CASSLQYEQYF. The gene calls are TRBV28 and TRBJ2-7; no reliable D call. Per the germline V gene, CDR1 is MDHEN and CDR2 is SYDVKM. The CDR3 extends over 11 amino acids. Trimming pared 5 bases from V and 4 bases from J, leaving 6 bases between.

The count of this clone is one. The rearrangement joins TRBV30 to TRBJ2-3, with D unclear. Germline V CDR1 and CDR2: GTSNPN, SVGIG (reference sequence). V gave up 7 bases and J gave up 2 bases, with 13 bases separating them. The CDR3 is 13 amino acids. The CDR3 sequence: CAFIAVNTDTQYF. The CDR3 bases are TGTGCCTTCATCGCCGTCAACACAGATACGCAGTATTTT.

The chain employs TRBV9 and TRBJ2-6; TRBD1 is a possible D gene (7 bases). The CDR3 contains 18 residues. In germline, CDR1 is SGDLS, CDR2 YYNGEE. Trimming stripped 3 bases from V and 1 base from J, with 17 bases between. The CDR3 protein is CASSAGGTARSGANVLTF. The CDR3 nucleotides are TGTGCCAGCAGCGCCGGCGGGACAGCGAGGTCTGGGGCCAACGTCCTGACTTTC.

The sample holds one count of this clone. The chain couples TRBV7-8 to TRBJ1-4, with TRBD1 matching over 8 bases. The ends lost 5 bases at V and 8 bases at J; junction bases unmatched: 13. Germline V gene sequence: CDR1 SGHVS, CDR2 FQNEAQ. The length of the CDR3 is 16 residues. CDR3 sequence: CASSPRQGRSVEKLFF. For the CDR3, the DNA is TGTGCCAGCAGCCCGAGACAGGGGCGGTCGGTAGAAAAACTGTTTTTT.

The chain employs TRBV4-3 and TRBJ1-2; no firm D call. The length of the CDR3 is 14 residues. Germline V CDR1 and CDR2: LGHNA, YSLEER. Trimming left V 0 bases short and J 0 bases short, with 5 bases between. CDR3 loop: CASSQDHTNYGYTF. The CDR3 nucleotides read TGCGCCAGCAGCCAAGATCACACTAACTATGGCTACACCTTC.

The chain carries TRBV9 and TRBJ2-7, with TRBD2 identical over 10 bases. CDR3 size: 15 residues. V lost 3 bases, J lost 1 base, and 4 bases stayed unmatched. In germline, CDR1 is SGDLS, CDR2 YYNGEE. CDR3 in DNA: TGTGCCAGCAGCGCCGGAGCGGGAGGGTCCTACGAGCAGTACTTC. The encoded protein is CASSAGAGGSYEQYF.

V usage is TRBV4-3 and J usage is TRBJ1-1; D may be TRBD1 (6 bases). This CDR3 has 14 residues. Between the trimmed V and J ends, which lost 4 bases and 5 bases, there was a span of 14 bases. Germline CDR1 and CDR2: LGHNA and YSLEER. The CDR3 reads CASSPGQSTTEAFF. In DNA form, the CDR3 reads TGCGCCAGCAGCCCCGGACAGTCAACTACTGAAGCTTTCTTT.

The V call is TRBV30, the J call TRBJ1-4, with D perhaps TRBD1 (5 bases). The CDR3 extends over 14 amino acids. The V end lost 2 bases, the J end lost 5 bases, and 12 bases lay between the germline ends. Germline V gene lookup returns CDR1 GTSNPN and CDR2 SVGIG (reference sequence). In DNA, the CDR3 is TGTGCCTGGAGTCGGGGCGGGAAGAATGAAAAACTGTTTTTT. It yields the protein CAWSRGGKNEKLFF.

The J gene is TRBJ2-5, the V gene TRBV7-6; D remains ambiguous. Germline CDR1 reads SGHVS; CDR2 reads FNYEAQ. CDR3 length equals 12 residues. V lost 5 bases to trimming and J lost 1 base, with 5 bases between them. The CDR3, as DNA: TGTGCCAGCAGCCCAACCCAAGAGACCCAGTACTTC. Its translation is CASSPTQETQYF.

V gene TRBV30 combines with J gene TRBJ1-2; D is ambiguous. From germline, CDR1 is GTSNPN and CDR2 SVGIG (reference sequence). Trimming took off 1 base at V and 3 bases at J, with 9 bases between the two ends. There are 13 residues in the CDR3. Written as DNA, the CDR3 is TGTGCCTGGAGTGGGGGAGCCGACTATGGCTACACCTTC. It is translated as CAWSGGADYGYTF.

V usage is TRBV28 and J usage is TRBJ1-2; D is uncertain. The V end was cut by 4 bases, the J end by 4 bases, with 10 bases between. The CDR3 sequence is 13 residues long. The germline V gene has CDR1 MDHEN and CDR2 SYDVKM. CDR3 sequence: CASSSGLFYGYTF. The CDR3 coding sequence is TGTGCCAGCAGTTCCGGGCTCTTCTATGGCTACACCTTC.